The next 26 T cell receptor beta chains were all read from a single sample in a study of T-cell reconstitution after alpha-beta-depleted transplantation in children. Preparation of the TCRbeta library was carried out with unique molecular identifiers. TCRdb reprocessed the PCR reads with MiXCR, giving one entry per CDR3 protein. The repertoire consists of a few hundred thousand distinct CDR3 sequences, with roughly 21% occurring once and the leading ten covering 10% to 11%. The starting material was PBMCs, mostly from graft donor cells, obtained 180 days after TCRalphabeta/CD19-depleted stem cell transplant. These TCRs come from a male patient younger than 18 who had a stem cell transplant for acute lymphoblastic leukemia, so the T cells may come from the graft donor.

The CDR3 region has the DNA TGTGCCAGCAGCGTAGCGGGAGGGACCTACAATGAGCAGTTCTTC. Its protein is CASSVAGGTYNEQFF. The gene calls are TRBV9 and TRBJ2-1; TRBD2 aligns across 8 bases. The CDR3 has 15 residues. Trimming at V came to 0 bases and at J to 2 bases, leaving 1 base not matched to a gene. Per the germline V gene, CDR1 is SGDLS and CDR2 is YYNGEE.

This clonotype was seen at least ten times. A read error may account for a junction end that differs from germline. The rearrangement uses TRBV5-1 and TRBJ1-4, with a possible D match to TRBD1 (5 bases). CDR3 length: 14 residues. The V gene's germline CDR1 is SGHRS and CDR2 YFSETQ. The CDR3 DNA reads TGTGCCAGCAGCCCGACAGCAACTAATGAAAAACTGTTTTTT. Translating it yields CASSPTATNEKLFF.

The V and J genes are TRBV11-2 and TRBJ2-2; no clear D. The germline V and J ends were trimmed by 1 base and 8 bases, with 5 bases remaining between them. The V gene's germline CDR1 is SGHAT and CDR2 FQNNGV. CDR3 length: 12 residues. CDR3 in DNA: TGTGCCAGCAGCTTAGTAAGGGGGGAGCTGTTTTTT. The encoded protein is CASSLVRGELFF.

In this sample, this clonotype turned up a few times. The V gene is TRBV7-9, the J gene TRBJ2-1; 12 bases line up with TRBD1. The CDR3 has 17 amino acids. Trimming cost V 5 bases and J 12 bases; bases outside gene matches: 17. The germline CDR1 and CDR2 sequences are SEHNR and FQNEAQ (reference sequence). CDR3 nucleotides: TGTGCCAGCAGCCGTCTGCGGGACAGGGGGCAAGCGGAGGGGCAGTTCTTC. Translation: CASSRLRDRGQAEGQFF.

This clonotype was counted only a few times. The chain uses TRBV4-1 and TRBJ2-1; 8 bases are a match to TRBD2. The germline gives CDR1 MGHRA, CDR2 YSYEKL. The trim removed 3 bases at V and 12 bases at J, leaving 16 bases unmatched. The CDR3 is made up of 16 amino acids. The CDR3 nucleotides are TGCGCCAGCAGCCACTACCTAGCGGGTACCCCAATACGGCAGTTCTTC. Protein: CASSHYLAGTPIRQFF.

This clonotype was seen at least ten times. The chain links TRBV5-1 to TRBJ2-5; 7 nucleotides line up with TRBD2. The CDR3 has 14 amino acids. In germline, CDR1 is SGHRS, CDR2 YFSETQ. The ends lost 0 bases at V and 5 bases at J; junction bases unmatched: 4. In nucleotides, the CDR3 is TGCGCCAGCAGCTTGGGCGGGAGAGGGGAGACCCAGTACTTC. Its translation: CASSLGGRGETQYF.

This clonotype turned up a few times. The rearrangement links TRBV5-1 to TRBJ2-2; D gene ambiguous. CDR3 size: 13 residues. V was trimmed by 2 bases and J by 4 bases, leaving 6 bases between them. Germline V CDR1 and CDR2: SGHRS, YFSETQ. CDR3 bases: TGCGCCAGCAGCTTAGTATTCACCGGGGAGCTGTTTTTT. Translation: CASSLVFTGELFF.

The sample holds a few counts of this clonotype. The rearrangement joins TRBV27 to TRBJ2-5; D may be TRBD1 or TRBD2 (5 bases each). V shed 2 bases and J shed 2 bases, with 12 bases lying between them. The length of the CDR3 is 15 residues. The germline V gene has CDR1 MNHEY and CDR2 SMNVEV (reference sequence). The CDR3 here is CASSLELGRQETQYF. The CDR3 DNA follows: TGTGCCAGCAGTTTAGAGCTGGGACGACAAGAGACCCAGTACTTC.

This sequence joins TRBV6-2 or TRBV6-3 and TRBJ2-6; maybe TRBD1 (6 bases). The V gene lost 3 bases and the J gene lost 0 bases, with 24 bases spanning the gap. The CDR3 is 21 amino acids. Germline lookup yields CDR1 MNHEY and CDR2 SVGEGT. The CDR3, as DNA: TGTGCCAGCAGTTATAACGACAGGTTTCCAGTGAGCCTCTCTGGGGCCAACGTCCTGACTTTC. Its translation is CASSYNDRFPVSLSGANVLTF.

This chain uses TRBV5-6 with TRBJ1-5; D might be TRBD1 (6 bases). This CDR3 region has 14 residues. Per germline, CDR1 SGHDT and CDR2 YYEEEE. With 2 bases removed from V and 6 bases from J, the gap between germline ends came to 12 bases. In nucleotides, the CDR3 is TGTGCCAGCAGCTTTACGGGGGCTCCTCAGCCCCAGCATTTT. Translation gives CASSFTGAPQPQHF. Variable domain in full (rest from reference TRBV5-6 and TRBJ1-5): DAGVTQSPTHLIKTRGQQVTLRCSPKSGHDTVSWYQQALGQGPQFIFQYYEEEERQRGNFPDRFSGHQFPNYSSELNVNALLLGDSALYLCASSFTGAPQPQHFGDGTRLSIL.

The CDR3 loop reads CSAVDGTSGRTDTQYF. The CDR3 DNA reads as TGCAGTGCTGTAGACGGGACTAGCGGGAGGACAGATACGCAGTATTTT. This chain links TRBV20-1 with TRBJ2-3; 15 bases align to TRBD2. The junction had 6 bases not matched to a gene; V was cut back by 5 bases and J by 3 bases. Germline V gene data show CDR1 as DFQATT and CDR2 as SNEGSKA (reference sequence). The CDR3 has 16 amino acids.

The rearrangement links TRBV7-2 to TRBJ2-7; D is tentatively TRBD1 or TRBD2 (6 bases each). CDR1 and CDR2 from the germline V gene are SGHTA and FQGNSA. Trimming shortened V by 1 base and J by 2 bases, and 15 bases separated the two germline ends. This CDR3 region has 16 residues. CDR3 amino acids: CASSLVGGPTAYEQYF. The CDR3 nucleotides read TGTGCCAGCAGCTTAGTAGGGGGGCCGACCGCCTACGAGCAGTACTTC.

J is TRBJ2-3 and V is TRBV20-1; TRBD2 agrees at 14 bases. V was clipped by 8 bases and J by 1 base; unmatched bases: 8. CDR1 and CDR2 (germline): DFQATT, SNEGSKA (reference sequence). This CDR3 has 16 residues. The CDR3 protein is CSPSPGLAGGTDTQYF. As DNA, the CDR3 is TGCAGTCCTTCCCCGGGACTAGCGGGAGGCACAGATACGCAGTATTTT.

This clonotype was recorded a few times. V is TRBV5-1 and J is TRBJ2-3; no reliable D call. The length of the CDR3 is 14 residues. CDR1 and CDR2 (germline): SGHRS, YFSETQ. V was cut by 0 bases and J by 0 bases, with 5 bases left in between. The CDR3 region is CASSLELSTDTQYF. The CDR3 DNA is TGCGCCAGCAGCTTGGAGCTAAGCACAGATACGCAGTATTTT.

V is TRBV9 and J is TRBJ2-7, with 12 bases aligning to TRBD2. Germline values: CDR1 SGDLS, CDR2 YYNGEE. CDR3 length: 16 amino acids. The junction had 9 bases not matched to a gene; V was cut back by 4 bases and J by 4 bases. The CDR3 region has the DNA TGTGCCAGCAGCCCAACCGGGACTAGCGGGTTTTACGAGCAGTACTTC. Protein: CASSPTGTSGFYEQYF. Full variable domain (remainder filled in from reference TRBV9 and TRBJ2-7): DSGVTQTPKHLITATGQRVTLRCSPRSGDLSVYWYQQSLDQGLQFLIQYYNGEERAKGNILERFSAQQFPDLHSELNLSSLELGDSALYFCASSPTGTSGFYEQYFGPGTRLTVT.

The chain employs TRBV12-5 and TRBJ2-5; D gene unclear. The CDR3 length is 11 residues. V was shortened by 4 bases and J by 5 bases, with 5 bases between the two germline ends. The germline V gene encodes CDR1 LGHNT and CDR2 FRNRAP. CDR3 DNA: TGTGCTAGTGGTTGGAGCGAGACCCAGTACTTC. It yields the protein CASGWSETQYF.

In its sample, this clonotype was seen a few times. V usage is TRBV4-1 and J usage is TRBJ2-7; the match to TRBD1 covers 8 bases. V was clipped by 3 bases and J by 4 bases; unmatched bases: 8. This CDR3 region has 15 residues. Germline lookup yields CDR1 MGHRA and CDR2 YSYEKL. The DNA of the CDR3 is TGCGCCAGCAGCCACCTTTCGACAGGGGAGTACGAGCAGTACTTC. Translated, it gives CASSHLSTGEYEQYF.

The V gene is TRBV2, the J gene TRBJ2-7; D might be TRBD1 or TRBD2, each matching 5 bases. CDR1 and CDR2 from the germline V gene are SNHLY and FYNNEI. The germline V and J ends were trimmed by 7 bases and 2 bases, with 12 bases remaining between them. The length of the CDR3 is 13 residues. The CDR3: CASTRADTYEQYF. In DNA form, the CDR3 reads TGTGCCAGCACGAGGGCGGACACCTACGAGCAGTACTTC.

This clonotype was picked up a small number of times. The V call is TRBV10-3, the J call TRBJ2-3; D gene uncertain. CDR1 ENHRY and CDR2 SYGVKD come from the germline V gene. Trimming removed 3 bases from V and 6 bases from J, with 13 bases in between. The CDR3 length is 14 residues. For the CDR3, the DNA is TGTGCCATCAGTGAACGCGACGTCGGGGATACGCAGTATTTT. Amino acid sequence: CAISERDVGDTQYF.

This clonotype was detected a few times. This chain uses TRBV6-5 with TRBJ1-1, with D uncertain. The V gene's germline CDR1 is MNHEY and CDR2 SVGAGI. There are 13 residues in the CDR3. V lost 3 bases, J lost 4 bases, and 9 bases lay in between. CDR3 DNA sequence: TGTGCCAGCAGTTATGGGGTTGGCACTGAAGCTTTCTTT. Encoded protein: CASSYGVGTEAFF.

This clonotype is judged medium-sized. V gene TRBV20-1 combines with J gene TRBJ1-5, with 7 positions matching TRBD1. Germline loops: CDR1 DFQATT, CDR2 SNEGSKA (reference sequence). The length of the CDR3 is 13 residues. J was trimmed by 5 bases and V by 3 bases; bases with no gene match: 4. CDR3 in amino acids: CSASPQGHQPQHF. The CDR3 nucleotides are TGCAGTGCTAGCCCACAGGGGCATCAGCCCCAGCATTTT.

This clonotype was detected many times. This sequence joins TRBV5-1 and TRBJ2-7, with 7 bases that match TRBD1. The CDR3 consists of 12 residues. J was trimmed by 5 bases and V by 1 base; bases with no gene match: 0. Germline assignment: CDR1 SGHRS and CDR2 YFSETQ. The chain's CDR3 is CASSLTGDEQYF. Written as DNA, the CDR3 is TGCGCCAGCAGCTTGACAGGGGACGAGCAGTACTTC.

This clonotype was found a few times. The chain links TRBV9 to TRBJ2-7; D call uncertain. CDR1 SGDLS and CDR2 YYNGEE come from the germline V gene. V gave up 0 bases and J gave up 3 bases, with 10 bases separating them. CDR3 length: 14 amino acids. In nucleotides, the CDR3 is TGTGCCAGCAGCGTAGCCCTCGGGTTCTACGAGCAGTACTTC. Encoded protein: CASSVALGFYEQYF.

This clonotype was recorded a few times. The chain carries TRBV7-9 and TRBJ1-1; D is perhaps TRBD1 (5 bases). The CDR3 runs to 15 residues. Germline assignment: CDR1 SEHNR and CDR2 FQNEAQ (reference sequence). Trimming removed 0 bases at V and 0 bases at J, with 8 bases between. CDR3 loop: CASSLAGAVNTEAFF. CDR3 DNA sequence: TGTGCCAGCAGCTTAGCAGGGGCGGTGAACACTGAAGCTTTCTTT.

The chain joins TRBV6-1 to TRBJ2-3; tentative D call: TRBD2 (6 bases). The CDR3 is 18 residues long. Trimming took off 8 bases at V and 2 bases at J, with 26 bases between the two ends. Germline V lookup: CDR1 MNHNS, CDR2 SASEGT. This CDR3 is CASQRLVAPQWNTDTQYF. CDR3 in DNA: TGTGCCAGCCAACGACTAGTAGCCCCCCAGTGGAACACAGATACGCAGTATTTT.

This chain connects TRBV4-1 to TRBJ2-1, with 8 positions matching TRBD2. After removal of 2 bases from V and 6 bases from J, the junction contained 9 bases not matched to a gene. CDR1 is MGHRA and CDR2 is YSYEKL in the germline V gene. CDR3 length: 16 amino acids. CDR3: CASSQIFGRAPNEQFF. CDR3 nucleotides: TGCGCCAGCAGCCAAATATTCGGGAGGGCGCCCAATGAGCAGTTCTTC.